The entry below gives a single T cell receptor (beta chain) sequence along with its context. This clonotype was counted at least ten times. What antigen it recognizes has not been identified. The input lacks base qualities; no much larger clone sits a single base away. This sample was taken from a study of T-cell reconstitution after alpha-beta-depleted transplantation in children listed by TCRdb under 2016. Describing the broader study: T-cell immune reconstitution after TCRalphabeta/CD19-depleted allogeneic hematopoietic cell transplantation in children was quantitatively tracked in the study by means of TCR repertoire profiling.

The CDR3 runs 13 amino acids, cysteine and phenylalanine included. Only the CDR3 region is kept as DNA, spanning 39 bases read in frame from base 1. CDR1 and CDR2 (SGHRS, YFSETQ) derive from the germline V gene. V is clipped by 0 bases and J by 4 bases, and the sequence between their germline boundaries is 7 bases long. Library construction relied on PCR. The instrument given in TCRdb is Illumina HiSeq 2500. TCR libraries were prepared with molecular barcoding, using unique molecular identifiers to normalize TCRbeta repertoire quantification. The raw public data were reprocessed by TCRdb itself: fastp quality trimming at Q25, MiXCR clonotype calling, in-frame beta chains only. Records with the same CDR3 protein are collapsed into one entry carrying the most frequent genes and DNA. The sample table lists approximately 83,000 distinct CDR3 sequences, 9% to 15% of them with a count of one. The ten largest clones represent about 15% of the sample.

In this chain, TRBV5-1 is recombined with TRBJ1-2, with the D gene uncertain. This TCR was recovered from a human donor who donated a stem cell graft to a child with inherited bone marrow failure. Sequencing used PBMCs from the stem cell graft donor, obtained from the stem cell graft. The CDR3 reads CASSLDPLYGYTF. Read as DNA, the sequence is TGCGCCAGCAGCTTGGACCCCCTCTATGGCTACACCTTC.